This is a list of T cell receptor beta chains from one sample in a study of blood T cell repertoires in COVID-19. Profiling relied on immunoSEQ multiplex PCR, and the TCRdb table lists in-frame clones only, not all of them. This table holds under 200,000 clones, over 65% found once. The sample consisted of PBMCs or T cells enriched from blood (not recorded which). These receptors all stem from a woman aged 45 to 65 who had recovered from COVID-19. Each CDR3 is given with its conserved first and last residue. A D gene is named only where the DNA matches it firmly. Clone size appears in some rows only: once, few, many, or a class for an expanded clone.

d_call	j_call	v_call	clone_size	cdr3_nt	cdr3_aa
TRBD2	TRBJ2-3	TRBV3-1/TRBV3-2	.	TGTGCCAGCAGCCTCTTCGGGGGGAGCGGCACAGATACGCAGTATTTT	CASSLFGGSGTDTQYF
TRBD1	TRBJ1-3	TRBV10-1	.	TGCGCCAGCAGTCCAGGGGGATCTGGAAACACCATATATTTT	CASSPGGSGNTIYF
.	TRBJ1-3	TRBV6-5	.	TGTGCCACGAGGAGAGGGACTCCTGGAAACACCATATATTTT	CATRRGTPGNTIYF
.	TRBJ2-3	TRBV30	.	TGTGCCTGGAGTGTCCTCTCCGGGACTAGCACAGATACGCAGTATTTT	CAWSVLSGTSTDTQYF
.	TRBJ1-1	TRBV20-1	.	TGCAGTGCTAGTAGCGGGAACACTGAAGCTTTCTTT	CSASSGNTEAFF
.	TRBJ1-2	TRBV30	.	TGTGCCTGGGGGGGGATGGCAGGGCCGCATAACTATGGCTACACCTTC	CAWGGMAGPHNYGYTF
TRBD1	TRBJ1-1	TRBV19	.	TGTGCCAGTAGGGACAGGGGGAACACTGAAGCTTTCTTT	CASRDRGNTEAFF
TRBD2	TRBJ2-1	TRBV29-1	once	TGCAGCGTCACCTCGACTAGCGGAAAGCAGTTCTTC	CSVTSTSGKQFF
TRBD1	TRBJ2-5	TRBV5-1	once	TGCGCCAGCAGCTTGGAGGGGGCCCAAGAGACCCAGTACTTC	CASSLEGAQETQYF
.	TRBJ1-1	TRBV12-5	.	TGTGCTAGTGGTTTGGTACGCAGTCTGGGGCACACTGAAGCTTTCTTT	CASGLVRSLGHTEAFF
.	TRBJ2-2	TRBV5-1	.	TGCGCCAGCAGCATGGGCAGGGTTCCCGGGGAGCTGTTTTTT	CASSMGRVPGELFF
TRBD1	TRBJ1-3	TRBV3-1/TRBV3-2	.	TGTGCCAGCAAGGAGGGGGCGTGGGGAAACACCATATATTTT	CASKEGAWGNTIYF
TRBD2	TRBJ2-5	TRBV9	.	TGTGCCAGCAGCGTACTAGCGGGGGGGACCCAGTACTTC	CASSVLAGGTQYF
.	TRBJ1-2	TRBV7-9	.	TGTGCCAGCAGCGAGAGAATGGACTATGGCTACACCTTC	CASSERMDYGYTF
.	TRBJ2-6	TRBV9	.	TGTGCCAGCAGCTTGAGGGCATCTGGGGCCAACGTCCTGACTTTC	CASSLRASGANVLTF
TRBD1	TRBJ1-1	TRBV5-4	.	TGTGCCAGCACCCCTACCCCGGACAGGGGCGCTGAAGCTTTCTTT	CASTPTPDRGAEAFF
.	TRBJ1-5	TRBV5-4	.	TGTGCCAGCAGCTTTGGTGGGGGAGGTCAGCCCCAGCATTTT	CASSFGGGGQPQHF
TRBD2	TRBJ2-5	TRBV19	.	TGTGCCAGTAGTATAGAGGCCGGGACTAGCGGGGATCAGGAGACCCAGTACTTC	CASSIEAGTSGDQETQYF
TRBD2	TRBJ2-3	TRBV6-2/TRBV6-3	few	TGTGCCAGCAGTTTAGAGGCGGGGGGCCCCGATACGCAGTATTTT	CASSLEAGGPDTQYF
.	TRBJ2-3	TRBV11-3	.	TGTGCCAGCAGCTTAACTCGCACAGAAAGGCCAGTGACGCAGTATTTT	CASSLTRTERPVTQYF
.	TRBJ1-2	TRBV18	once	TGTGCCAGCTCTTTGGACAGAGGGGCTAACTATGGCTACACCTTC	CASSLDRGANYGYTF
TRBD2	TRBJ2-1	TRBV20-1	.	TGCAGTGCTAGTTGGGCCGGGACTAGCGGGAGGGCCGGTGATGAGCAGTTCTTC	CSASWAGTSGRAGDEQFF
.	TRBJ1-4	TRBV2	.	TGTGCCAGCAGTCGGACAGCCAGAACAACTAATGAAAAACTGTTTTTT	CASSRTARTTNEKLFF
.	TRBJ1-5	TRBV11-2	.	TGTGCCAGCCGCGGGGGAGGTCGCAATCAGCCCCAGCATTTT	CASRGGGRNQPQHF
.	TRBJ1-4	TRBV4-1	.	TGCGCCAGCAGCCAACAGGGCGGTTTTGTGACTAATGAAAAACTGTTTTTT	CASSQQGGFVTNEKLFF
.	TRBJ1-1	TRBV2	.	TGTGCCAGCGGTAATACAGGGATGAACACTGAAGCTTTCTTT	CASGNTGMNTEAFF
TRBD1	TRBJ2-3	TRBV28	.	TGTGCCAGCAGTCCTTCCGGGACAGGGGGCCCCACAGATACGCAGTATTTT	CASSPSGTGGPTDTQYF
TRBD2	TRBJ2-5	TRBV14	.	TGTGCCAGCAGACCTACACTAGCGACTAGAGCGCCTGAGGAGACCCAGTACTTC	CASRPTLATRAPEETQYF
TRBD1	TRBJ2-3	TRBV27	.	TGTGCCAGCAGTCTCCCCGGACAGGGGTCGCAGTATTTT	CASSLPGQGSQYF
.	TRBJ1-2	TRBV10-3	.	TGTGCCATCAGTGAGGGGGGCGGCTCTGTCTATGGCTACACCTTC	CAISEGGGSVYGYTF
.	TRBJ1-2	TRBV5-6	once	TGTGCCAGCAGCCGTGACTATGGCTACACCTTC	CASSRDYGYTF
.	TRBJ2-2	TRBV19	.	TGTGCCAGCAAACCCCTCGACAGATTCACCGGGGAGCTGTTTTTT	CASKPLDRFTGELFF
.	TRBJ1-6	TRBV3-1/TRBV3-2	.	TGTGCCAGCAGCCAAGGATGGGGGCGGATTAATAATTCACCCCTCCACTTT	CASSQGWGRINNSPLHF
.	TRBJ1-5	TRBV3-1/TRBV3-2	.	TGTGCCAGCAGCCAAGACAGGTGGGAGGGTCAGCCCCAGCATTTT	CASSQDRWEGQPQHF
TRBD1	TRBJ1-2	TRBV7-9	.	TGTGCCAGCAGCTTAGGGGGGACAGGGAGAAAGGATGGCTACACCTTC	CASSLGGTGRKDGYTF
TRBD2	TRBJ2-2	TRBV7-7	.	TGTGCTAGCAGCCCTGACAGCGGGGGGTCGAACACCGGGGAGCTGTTTTTT	CASSPDSGGSNTGELFF
.	TRBJ2-5	TRBV7-3	many	TGTGCCAGCAGCCCTGGGAGTACTAGACAAGAGACCCAGTACTTC	CASSPGSTRQETQYF
.	TRBJ1-5	TRBV6-2/TRBV6-3	.	TGTGCCAGCAGCCGTCCGGTGTCGGGGGGTTGGCAGCCCCAGCATTTT	CASSRPVSGGWQPQHF
TRBD2	TRBJ2-3	TRBV5-1	.	TGCGCCAGCAGCTTGGGAGCTAGCGGGAGTGATACGCAGTATTTT	CASSLGASGSDTQYF